This TCR beta chain emerged from a study of beta chain features in type 1 diabetes. About the study: Patients and healthy donors were similar in age, gender and cell yields. Cells sorted and examined across all samples totaled 107,917,701.

General study results and limits: Moderate yet significant TCRB CDR3 shortening was seen in Type 1 diabetes patients in all four CD4+ subsets. Patients with type 1 diabetes carried fewer insertions and had more deletions at their VDJ junctions.

This clone was counted once. The antigen remains unidentified. TCRB transcripts that were expressed got sequenced, as all of the isolated RNA had been reverse transcribed. Reads from naive, central memory and regulatory T cell samples averaged roughly 3.3 million. Profiling relied on immunoSEQ multiplex PCR, and the TCRdb table lists in-frame clones only, not all of them. The sample consists of around 360,000 clones, 10% to 15% of them appearing once. Germline assignment: CDR1 LNHDA and CDR2 SQIVND (reference sequence). V was shortened by 5 bases and J by 8 bases, with 15 bases between the two germline ends. The CDR3 covers 13 residues.

The V call is TRBV19, the J call TRBJ1-2; D might be TRBD1 (6 bases). Material: naive CD4+ T cells from blood. The source is a woman between 18 and 29 years old with type 1 diabetes. CDR3 sequence (DNA): TGTGCCAGTAGTGGCTCTGCAGGGGAAGGCTACACCTTC. Encoded protein: CASSGSAGEGYTF.